This TCR beta chain was sequenced in a study of OX40 agonist ivuxolimab in advanced cancers. Assay: immunoSEQ multiplex PCR; the TCRdb copy retains only in-frame clones and omits some. The table records fewer than 120,000 clones, approximately 89% of them present only once. V was pared by 4 bases and J by 6 bases, with 12 bases between. CDR3 size: 13 residues. The germline V gene has CDR1 KGHSH and CDR2 LQKENI. Sequenced material: CD4+ or CD8+ T cells sorted from blood, taken in a trial of the OX40 agonist ivuxolimab. The gene calls are TRBV18 and TRBJ1-2, with unresolved D. The source of this sequence is an adult with an advanced solid tumor such as melanoma, head and neck, liver or kidney cancer. The CDR3 spells CASSRPDLNGYTF. The DNA of the CDR3 is TGTGCCAGCTCACGACCAGACTTAAATGGCTACACCTTC.